The 30 T cell receptor beta chains presented below share a single source sample, sequenced in a study of T-cell reconstitution after alpha-beta-depleted transplantation in children (dated by TCRdb to the mid-2010s). The protocol used for the library was PCR. TCRdb records Illumina HiSeq 2500 as the sequencer. Molecular barcoding was employed in the preparation of TCR libraries, with unique molecular identifiers being used to normalize TCRbeta repertoire quantification. TCRdb trimmed the raw reads at Q25, called clones with MiXCR and kept productive beta chains. Rows with a matching CDR3 protein are joined into one entry that keeps the most common DNA and genes. The sample records more than 200,000 distinct CDR3 sequences, around 25% of which are singletons. The top ten hold more than 2% of the sample. The intended sense of this specimen's treatment or condition label: allogeneic hematopoietic cell transplantation with graft depleted of TCRalphabeta T cells and CD19 B cells.

The sequences come from PBMCs, collected before TCRalphabeta/CD19-depleted stem cell transplant. These receptors came from a girl between 2 and 10 years old with Fanconi anemia, due to receive a stem cell transplant.

The chain joins TRBV28 to TRBJ2-1; 12 bases match TRBD2. Trimming cost V 2 bases and J 4 bases; bases outside gene matches: 3. The CDR3 length is 16 residues. The V gene's germline CDR1 is MDHEN and CDR2 SYDVKM. The CDR3 loop reads CASSLTSGRSYNEQFF. The CDR3 DNA reads as TGTGCCAGCAGTTTAACTAGCGGGAGGTCTTACAATGAGCAGTTCTTC.

This clonotype was picked up many times. The gene calls are TRBV6-1 and TRBJ2-4, with a possible D match to TRBD2 (6 bases). Germline lookup yields CDR1 MNHNS and CDR2 SASEGT. The CDR3 covers 13 residues. Deletions cut 5 bases from V and 1 base from J, with 6 bases between. CDR3 DNA sequence: TGTGCCAGCAGTCGGGGGGCCAAAAACATTCAGTACTTC. Amino acid sequence: CASSRGAKNIQYF.

This clonotype was detected only a few times. The CDR3 sequence: CSVYGTSPTYEQYF. The CDR3 bases are TGCAGCGTTTACGGGACTAGCCCTACCTACGAGCAGTACTTC. The V call is TRBV29-1, the J call TRBJ2-7, with 9 bases that match TRBD2. Germline V gene sequence: CDR1 SQVTM, CDR2 ANQGSEA. This CDR3 is 14 amino acids long. Trimming removed 5 bases from V and 2 bases from J; junction bases left unmatched: 7.

The chain links TRBV5-1 to TRBJ2-3; TRBD2 is a possible D gene (5 bases). CDR1 SGHRS and CDR2 YFSETQ come from the germline V gene. Trimming removed 0 bases at V and 0 bases at J, with 8 bases between. CDR3 length: 15 amino acids. In DNA, the CDR3 is TGCGCCAGCAGCTTGGAGAGGGCTAGCACAGATACGCAGTATTTT. Its translation: CASSLERASTDTQYF. The entire variable domain, with the rest obtained from reference TRBV5-1 and TRBJ2-3, is as follows: KAGVTQTPRYLIKTRGQQVTLSCSPISGHRSVSWYQQTPGQGLQFLFEYFSETQRNKGNFPGRFSGRQFSNSRSEMNVSTLELGDSALYLCASSLERASTDTQYFGPGTRLTVL.

This clonotype was observed a few times. The rearrangement links TRBV20-1 to TRBJ2-7; D not certain. CDR3 length: 12 residues. Trimming cost V 6 bases and J 3 bases, with 12 bases left between them. Germline CDR1 DFQATT, CDR2 SNEGSKA (reference sequence). The DNA of the CDR3 is TGCAGTGCCGAAAAGGGCAGCTACGAGCAGTACTTC. This encodes CSAEKGSYEQYF.

There are many counts of this clonotype. V is TRBV24-1 and J is TRBJ2-1, with TRBD1 matching 10 bases. The CDR3 is made up of 14 amino acids. Germline V lookup: CDR1 KGHDR, CDR2 SFDVKD. Losses at the gene ends were 2 bases for V and 6 bases for J; bases not matched to a gene: 0. CDR3 residues: CATSDWTGGNEQFF. The CDR3 nucleotides are TGTGCCACCAGTGATTGGACAGGGGGCAATGAGCAGTTCTTC.

This clonotype was observed many times. The chain has TRBV7-3 and TRBJ2-7, with TRBD2 identical over 7 bases. J lost 0 bases, V lost 1 base, and 6 bases had no gene match. CDR1 and CDR2 (germline): SGHTA, FQGTGA. The CDR3 contains 16 residues. CDR3 residues: CASSLIWRTSSYEQYF. CDR3 coding DNA: TGTGCCAGCAGCTTAATTTGGCGGACTAGCTCCTACGAGCAGTACTTC.

The chain recombines TRBV20-1 with TRBJ2-1, with D uncertain. Trimming pared 6 bases from V and 16 bases from J, leaving 10 bases between. Germline V gene lookup returns CDR1 DFQATT and CDR2 SNEGSKA (reference sequence). CDR3 size: 8 residues. The CDR3 is CSARGSFF. The CDR3 DNA sequence: TGCAGTGCCCGAGGTTCTTTCTTC.

This clonotype came up a few times. A much larger clone sits a single nucleotide away, making a read error possible. The chain is built from TRBV4-2 and TRBJ2-3, with unresolved D. The germline CDR1 and CDR2 sequences are LGHNA and YNFKEQ. Deletions cut 3 bases from V and 0 bases from J, with 4 bases between. The CDR3 is 13 amino acids. Here the CDR3 DNA reads TGTGCCAGCAGCCATGACAGCACAGATACGCAGTATTTT. This gives the protein CASSHDSTDTQYF.

The chain joins TRBV29-1 to TRBJ2-1, with 8 bases lining up with TRBD1. The CDR3 is 13 amino acids. The J segment lost 7 bases and the V segment lost 7 bases, leaving 9 bases of the junction unmatched. Germline CDR1 and CDR2: SQVTM and ANQGSEA. CDR3: CSAPRQGRNEQFF. The CDR3 nucleotides read TGCAGCGCCCCGAGACAGGGGAGGAATGAGCAGTTCTTC.

V usage is TRBV7-9 and J usage is TRBJ2-5; maybe TRBD2 (6 bases). The CDR3 is made up of 15 amino acids. The germline V and J ends were trimmed by 1 base and 1 base, with 10 bases remaining between them. Germline CDR1 is SEHNR and CDR2 is FQNEAQ (reference sequence). The CDR3 nucleotides read TGTGCCAGCAGCTTAGAAGGACTAATCCAAGAGACCCAGTACTTC. Amino acid sequence: CASSLEGLIQETQYF.

This clonotype was seen a handful of times. This chain connects TRBV7-3 to TRBJ2-5; 11 bases are shared with TRBD2. This CDR3 has 18 residues. With V trimmed by 5 bases and J by 2 bases, 13 bases remained unmatched. Per the germline V gene, CDR1 is SGHTA and CDR2 is FQGTGA. DNA of the CDR3: TGTGCCAGCAGCCACGGGCTAGCGGGAGGCCCCGATCAAGAGACCCAGTACTTC. Translating it yields CASSHGLAGGPDQETQYF.

The table lists this clonotype with a few counts. V gene TRBV21-1 combines with J gene TRBJ2-1; the DNA was not compared with TRBD2, the D call given in the table. TRBV21-1 is given as a pseudogene. The CDR3 loop spans 16 amino acids. This chain's CDR3 is CASSNPSGRWDNEQFF. In DNA form, the CDR3 reads TGTGCCAGCAGCAACCCTAGCGGGAGATGGGACAATGAGCAGTTCTTC.

V is TRBV4-1 and J is TRBJ2-7; 9 bases align to TRBD2. J lost 3 bases, V lost 1 base, and 10 bases had no gene match. CDR3 length equals 17 residues. Germline assignment: CDR1 MGHRA and CDR2 YSYEKL. The CDR3 coding sequence is TGCGCCAGCAGCCAAGGATTGAGGGGGCGGGGGGGCTACGAGCAGTACTTC. It yields the protein CASSQGLRGRGGYEQYF.

This clonotype has a count of ten or more. The gene calls are TRBV15 and TRBJ2-1; 7 bases agree with TRBD1. Germline V gene lookup returns CDR1 LNHNV and CDR2 YYDKDF (reference sequence). V was clipped by 8 bases and J by 5 bases; unmatched bases: 12. CDR3 length equals 15 residues. In nucleotides, the CDR3 is TGTGCCACCCACAAAAGGGGGCCAGGGGACAATGAGCAGTTCTTC. Its translation: CATHKRGPGDNEQFF.

This clonotype showed up many times. V gene TRBV29-1 combines with J gene TRBJ1-2; D is uncertain. The CDR3 loop spans 10 amino acids. Trimming removed 2 bases from V and 4 bases from J, with 2 bases in between. CDR1 is SQVTM and CDR2 is ANQGSEA in the germline V gene. The CDR3 loop reads CSVESYGYTF. CDR3 DNA sequence: TGCAGCGTTGAAAGCTATGGCTACACCTTC.

The V and J genes are TRBV7-8 and TRBJ2-4; TRBD2 is a possible D gene (6 bases). Trimming pared 4 bases from V and 0 bases from J, leaving 7 bases between. CDR1 is SGHVS, CDR2 FQNEAQ, per germline. The CDR3 length is 14 residues. The CDR3 nucleotides are TGTGCCAGCAGCTCGGGACTAGCCAAAAACATTCAGTACTTC. Encoded protein: CASSSGLAKNIQYF.

J is TRBJ2-1 and V is TRBV30, with D uncertain. CDR1 GTSNPN and CDR2 SVGIG come from the germline V gene (reference sequence). The CDR3 runs 13 residues. The V end was cut by 1 base, the J end by 10 bases, with 14 bases between. The CDR3 protein is CAWSELRGREQFF. The CDR3 region has the DNA TGTGCCTGGAGTGAACTACGAGGTAGGGAGCAGTTCTTC.

The sample holds many counts of this clonotype. The chain recombines TRBV15 with TRBJ1-2, with unresolved D. This CDR3 comprises 15 residues. The V gene lost 5 bases and the J gene lost 1 base, with 14 bases spanning the gap. Germline V lookup: CDR1 LNHNV, CDR2 YYDKDF (reference sequence). The CDR3, as DNA: TGTGCCACCAGCCGCCGGGGATGGCTTAACTATGGCTACACCTTC. It encodes CATSRRGWLNYGYTF.

The rearrangement joins TRBV20-1 to TRBJ2-5; D is perhaps TRBD2 (6 bases). V lost 1 base, J lost 5 bases, and 20 bases lay in between. This CDR3 spans 16 amino acids. Looked up from germline, CDR1 is DFQATT and CDR2 is SNEGSKA (reference sequence). CDR3 sequence reads: CSARGFSGGDRETQYF. The CDR3 DNA follows: TGCAGTGCTAGAGGGTTTAGCGGTGGGGATAGGGAGACCCAGTACTTC.

The chain employs TRBV6-2 or TRBV6-3 and TRBJ1-1; a possible D gene is TRBD1 (5 bases). V lost 6 bases and J 1 base, leaving 12 bases between the germline ends. CDR1 MNHEY and CDR2 SVGEGT come from the germline V gene. The CDR3 has 14 amino acids. CDR3 DNA: TGTGCCAGCAGCACTGGACACCCGAACACTGAAGCTTTCTTT. Amino acid sequence: CASSTGHPNTEAFF.

In this sample, this clonotype turned up many times. The chain has TRBV27 and TRBJ2-7; D remains unclear. Germline values: CDR1 MNHEY, CDR2 SMNVEV (reference sequence). The CDR3 spans 14 residues. V lost 0 bases and J lost 3, with 9 bases in between. The CDR3 loop is CASSLSAGNYEQYF. CDR3 DNA: TGTGCCAGCAGTTTATCGGCAGGAAACTACGAGCAGTACTTC.

This rearrangement joins TRBV27 to TRBJ2-1; D is possibly TRBD2 (6 bases). Trimming left V 8 bases short and J 7 bases short, with 24 bases between. CDR3 size: 16 residues. Germline V gene lookup returns CDR1 MNHEY and CDR2 SMNVEV (reference sequence). The CDR3 nucleotides are TGTGCCAGCGGGGTGGGGGGAGCGTCATACTTAAATGAGCAGTTCTTC. Encoded protein: CASGVGGASYLNEQFF.

The chain couples TRBV6-5 to TRBJ2-7; D gene ambiguous. Germline V gene lookup returns CDR1 MNHEY and CDR2 SVGAGI. V lost 0 bases and J lost 0, with 6 bases in between. The CDR3 runs 14 residues. The CDR3 coding sequence is TGTGCCAGCAGTTACTCGCCGGCCTCCTACGAGCAGTACTTC. Its protein is CASSYSPASYEQYF.

This sequence joins TRBV20-1 and TRBJ2-1; 8 bases match TRBD1. This CDR3 is built from 13 residues. Germline V CDR1 and CDR2: DFQATT, SNEGSKA (reference sequence). V was pared by 5 bases and J by 4 bases, with 4 bases of the junction left unmatched. This chain's CDR3 is CSASGQDYNEQFF. The CDR3 nucleotides are TGCAGTGCTTCGGGACAGGATTACAATGAGCAGTTCTTC.

This clonotype was seen a few times. The chain links TRBV28 to TRBJ2-7; D might be TRBD2 (5 bases). Trimming removed 7 bases from V and 3 bases from J, with 19 bases in between. Looked up from germline, CDR1 is MDHEN and CDR2 is SYDVKM. This CDR3 is built from 15 residues. The DNA for the CDR3 is TGTGCCAGCACGTCCCCAGCTAGCACGAACTACGAGCAGTACTTC. Translating it yields CASTSPASTNYEQYF.

Many counts were recorded for this clonotype. The chain combines TRBV20-1 with TRBJ2-3; D may be TRBD1 (6 bases). V was pared by 5 bases and J by 5 bases, with 11 bases between. This CDR3 spans 12 amino acids. Germline V CDR1 and CDR2: DFQATT, SNEGSKA (reference sequence). The chain's CDR3 is CSAEQGQDTQYF. The CDR3 bases are TGCAGTGCTGAACAGGGTCAAGATACGCAGTATTTT.

CDR3: CASSLMPGVNEQFF. Here the CDR3 DNA reads TGTGCCAGCAGCTTAATGCCAGGGGTCAATGAGCAGTTCTTC. V and J are TRBV7-6 and TRBJ2-1; TRBD1 might be the D (6 bases). V lost 2 bases and J 6 bases, leaving 11 bases between the germline ends. The CDR3 has 14 residues. Germline lookup yields CDR1 SGHVS and CDR2 FNYEAQ.

This clonotype was found many times. The chain couples TRBV15 to TRBJ2-7; no firm D call. The CDR3 consists of 12 residues. The germline CDR1 and CDR2 sequences are LNHNV and YYDKDF (reference sequence). The ends were cut back, 0 bases at V and 4 bases at J, with 4 bases in the middle. The CDR3 region is CATSRDRYEQYF. DNA of the CDR3: TGTGCCACCAGCAGAGACAGGTACGAGCAGTACTTC.

The gene calls are TRBV20-1 and TRBJ2-3; weak D call: TRBD2 (5 bases). This CDR3 is built from 16 residues. The V and J ends lost 5 bases and 2 bases respectively, with 20 bases between them. Germline V gives CDR1 DFQATT, CDR2 SNEGSKA (reference sequence). Here the CDR3 reads CSAERLLRIYTDTQYF. CDR3 coding DNA: TGCAGTGCTGAAAGACTACTCCGGATCTACACAGATACGCAGTATTTT.